The next 25 T cell receptor beta chains were all read from a single sample in a study of CD8+CD57+ T cells in acquired aplastic anemia. It was genomic DNA that served as the template for profiling TCR beta VDJ and CDR3. TCRdb reprocessed the reads with MiXCR, giving one entry per CDR3 protein. The sample records about 470,000 distinct CDR3 sequences, around 30% being singletons. Individuals selected for sequencing had exhibited CD8+CD57+ cell expansion on flow cytometry. Sequenced: sorted CD4+, CD8+, or CD8+CD57+ T cells (not recorded which) from PBMCs. Every receptor here comes from a human donor with aplastic anemia.

This clonotype was picked up a small number of times. This chain uses TRBV20-1 with TRBJ2-3; 8 bases align to TRBD2. Germline CDR1 reads DFQATT; CDR2 reads SNEGSKA (reference sequence). There are 16 residues in the CDR3. Germline trimming cut 6 bases from V and 0 bases from J; bases unmatched to any gene: 11. The CDR3 here is CSAGGGSGGSTDTQYF. DNA of the CDR3: TGCAGTGCAGGGGGAGGGAGCGGGGGAAGCACAGATACGCAGTATTTT.

The chain carries TRBV6-2 or TRBV6-3 and TRBJ1-1; D gene ambiguous. V shed 2 bases and J shed 4 bases, with 11 bases lying between them. This CDR3 contains 14 residues. CDR1 is MNHEY, CDR2 SVGEGT, per germline. The CDR3 spells CASSYPVLGTEAFF. In nucleotides, the CDR3 is TGTGCCAGCAGTTACCCCGTATTGGGCACTGAAGCTTTCTTT.

This clonotype was recorded a few times. The J gene is TRBJ2-3, the V gene TRBV11-1; perhaps TRBD2 as D (6 bases). Trimming removed 1 base from V and 0 bases from J, with 14 bases in between. Germline values: CDR1 SGHAT, CDR2 FQDESV (reference sequence). The CDR3 consists of 17 residues. The CDR3 nucleotides are TGTGCCAGCAGCTTAGGTGTCCCGGGACTGAGCACAGATACGCAGTATTTT. Translating it yields CASSLGVPGLSTDTQYF.

The J gene is TRBJ2-1, the V gene TRBV20-1; TRBD2 might be the D (6 bases). With 5 bases removed from V and 8 bases from J, the gap between germline ends came to 13 bases. This CDR3 spans 12 amino acids. Germline V gene sequence: CDR1 DFQATT, CDR2 SNEGSKA (reference sequence). The CDR3: CSAAGYNDEQFF. CDR3 in DNA: TGCAGTGCTGCGGGGTATAACGATGAGCAGTTCTTC.

The rearrangement links TRBV2 to TRBJ2-7, with D tentatively TRBD1 (5 bases). The CDR3 runs 15 residues. Looked up from germline, CDR1 is SNHLY and CDR2 is FYNNEI. V lost 5 bases and J lost 5, with 19 bases in between. The CDR3 DNA reads as TGTGCCAGCAGTTACTCGGGCTTTCCAGGGAACGAGCAGTACTTC. Residues: CASSYSGFPGNEQYF.

In this sample, this clonotype turned up many times. V and J are TRBV2 and TRBJ1-3, with D possibly TRBD1 on 5 matching bases. The V and J ends lost 5 bases and 0 bases respectively, with 11 bases between them. The V gene's germline CDR1 is SNHLY and CDR2 FYNNEI. This CDR3 contains 15 residues. This chain's CDR3 is CASSFGGISGNTIYF. In nucleotides, the CDR3 is TGTGCCAGCAGTTTCGGGGGGATCTCTGGAAACACCATATATTTT.

This clonotype was seen only a few times. The chain combines TRBV7-3 with TRBJ1-5; TRBD1 aligns across 8 bases. Germline V lookup: CDR1 SGHTA, CDR2 FQGTGA. The CDR3 consists of 21 residues. V was pared by 0 bases and J by 0 bases, with 16 bases of the junction left unmatched. The CDR3 DNA follows: TGTGCCAGCAGCTTAACTTCTCGGGCAGGGGGCGGACGGTATAGCAATCAGCCCCAGCATTTT. It is translated as CASSLTSRAGGGRYSNQPQHF.

This clonotype was observed at least ten times. The chain employs TRBV11-1 and TRBJ2-7, with D perhaps matching TRBD1 or TRBD2 (5 bases each). CDR1 is SGHAT, CDR2 FQDESV, per germline (reference sequence). The CDR3 is 16 amino acids. Trimming shortened V by 5 bases and J by 0 bases, and 17 bases separated the two germline ends. DNA for the CDR3: TGTGCCAGCAGCCCCCCAACGCCAGGGACCTCCTACGAGCAGTACTTC. Its protein is CASSPPTPGTSYEQYF.

At least ten counts were recorded for this clonotype. This rearrangement joins TRBV7-6 to TRBJ2-5, with 11 bases identical to TRBD2. The CDR3 contains 16 residues. The J segment lost 7 bases and the V segment lost 5 bases, leaving 12 bases of the junction unmatched. Looked up from germline, CDR1 is SGHVS and CDR2 is FNYEAQ. The DNA for the CDR3 is TGTGCCAGCAGCGACCTTCCCGGGACTAGCGGAGGGACCCAGTACTTC. Its translation: CASSDLPGTSGGTQYF.

This rearrangement joins TRBV20-1 to TRBJ2-1, with D hard to call. The germline V gene encodes CDR1 DFQATT and CDR2 SNEGSKA (reference sequence). The CDR3 runs to 14 residues. Trimming shortened V by 7 bases and J by 0 bases, and 13 bases separated the two germline ends. The CDR3 is CSVMSINSYNEQFF. CDR3 sequence (DNA): TGCAGTGTAATGTCAATAAACTCCTACAATGAGCAGTTCTTC.

The chain carries TRBV29-1 and TRBJ1-1; D unresolved. V shed 7 bases and J shed 0 bases, with 18 bases lying between them. Germline V gives CDR1 SQVTM, CDR2 ANQGSEA. The CDR3 has 15 amino acids. CDR3 region: CSENGPLYLNTEAFF. CDR3 nucleotide sequence: TGCAGCGAAAACGGACCGCTTTACCTGAACACTGAAGCTTTCTTT.

The V gene is TRBV20-1, the J gene TRBJ2-2, with 10 bases fitting TRBD1. CDR3 length: 14 residues. The germline gives CDR1 DFQATT, CDR2 SNEGSKA (reference sequence). V shed 4 bases and J 6 bases; nucleotides not matched to a gene: 5. The CDR3 DNA reads as TGCAGTGCTAAGGACAGGGGGACTGCCGGGGAGCTGTTTTTT. As protein: CSAKDRGTAGELFF.

The CDR3 reads CASNFLDEQYF. As DNA, the CDR3 is TGTGCCAGCAACTTCCTCGACGAGCAGTACTTC. The chain uses TRBV27 and TRBJ2-7; D remains unclear. V gave up 7 bases and J gave up 5 bases, with 9 bases separating them. The CDR3 sequence is 11 residues long. Per germline, CDR1 MNHEY and CDR2 SMNVEV (reference sequence).

This chain connects TRBV11-2 to TRBJ2-2; 8 bases agree with TRBD2. V was clipped by 2 bases and J by 5 bases; unmatched bases: 7. The CDR3 is 16 amino acids. Germline lookup yields CDR1 SGHAT and CDR2 FQNNGV. In DNA form, the CDR3 reads TGTGCCAGCAGCTTAATCAGCGGGGGTCGAACCGGGGAGCTGTTTTTT. This gives the protein CASSLISGGRTGELFF.

This chain uses TRBV29-1 with TRBJ2-7, with D possibly matching TRBD1 (6 bases). The CDR3 loop spans 13 amino acids. Germline CDR1 is SQVTM and CDR2 is ANQGSEA. Between the trimmed V and J ends, which lost 7 bases and 4 bases, there was a span of 17 bases. CDR3 coding DNA: TGCAGCGGCCGACCCCTGGACAGTTACGAGCAGTACTTC. Amino acid sequence: CSGRPLDSYEQYF.

The table lists this clonotype with a few counts. The chain is built from TRBV3-1 and TRBJ2-7; D unclear. Germline V CDR1 and CDR2: LGHDT, YNNKEL (reference sequence). The V end lost 3 bases, the J end lost 3 bases, and 6 bases lay between the germline ends. CDR3 length: 12 amino acids. CDR3 bases: TGTGCCAGCAGCCATAAGATCTACGAGCAGTACTTC. As protein: CASSHKIYEQYF.

This clonotype was seen repeatedly, ten times or more. An end of the junction does not agree with germline; a read error may underlie this. This sequence joins TRBV15 and TRBJ2-7; the match to TRBD2 covers 7 bases. The length of the CDR3 is 13 residues. Per germline, CDR1 LNHNV and CDR2 YYDKDF (reference sequence). CDR3 nucleotide sequence: TGTGCCGCCAGCAGCGGGACCTCCTACGAGCAGTACTTC. As protein: CAASSGTSYEQYF.

This clonotype was counted between two and nine times. This clone may be a read error of a much larger clone one base away. This chain joins TRBV15 and TRBJ2-2; D unclear. Looked up from germline, CDR1 is LNHNV and CDR2 is YYDKDF (reference sequence). There are 14 residues in the CDR3. CDR3 in amino acids: CVTSRVTRPGELFF. The CDR3 DNA reads TGTGTCACCAGCAGAGTAACACGTCCAGGGGAGCTGTTTTTT.

This clonotype was seen only a few times. The CDR3 DNA is TGCGCCAGCAGCGGGCAGGGGGATGGCGATGAGCAGTTCTTC. Translated, it gives CASSGQGDGDEQFF. The chain links TRBV5-1 to TRBJ2-1; 7 bases are a match to TRBD1. The length of the CDR3 is 14 residues. Germline V gives CDR1 SGHRS, CDR2 YFSETQ. The V gene end was trimmed by 4 bases and the J gene end by 8 bases; junction bases not matched to a gene: 9.

The chain has TRBV27 and TRBJ1-2; the D gene is possibly TRBD1 (5 bases). Germline lookup yields CDR1 MNHEY and CDR2 SMNVEV (reference sequence). With 2 bases removed from V and 3 bases from J, the gap between germline ends came to 10 bases. The CDR3 consists of 14 residues. The CDR3 DNA reads TGTGCCAGCAGTTTAAGCCGGGGGGACTATGGCTACACCTTC. Translating gives CASSLSRGDYGYTF.

The J gene is TRBJ1-4, the V gene TRBV19; D not resolved. The V end lost 9 bases, the J end lost 7 bases, and 24 bases lay between the germline ends. The CDR3 covers 16 residues. Germline V gene lookup returns CDR1 LNHDA and CDR2 SQIVND (reference sequence). The CDR3 region has the DNA TGTGCCAGCAGCTTAGATACCCCCGGACTGGGTGAAAAACTGTTTTTT. Its protein product is CASSLDTPGLGEKLFF.

The CDR3 sequence is CAWSRLAASQQYF. CDR3 coding DNA: TGTGCCTGGAGTAGACTAGCGGCCTCCCAGCAGTACTTC. J is TRBJ2-7 and V is TRBV30; 9 bases map to TRBD2. The CDR3 runs to 13 residues. From germline, CDR1 is GTSNPN and CDR2 SVGIG (reference sequence). V lost 2 bases and J lost 8; bases outside the gene matches: 7.

The V gene is TRBV11-2, the J gene TRBJ1-3; D is unclear. V gave up 2 bases and J gave up 3 bases, with 8 bases separating them. Germline V lookup: CDR1 SGHAT, CDR2 FQNNGV. The length of the CDR3 is 14 residues. CDR3 bases: TGTGCCAGCAGCTTACGAGGGTATGGAAACACCATATATTTT. Translated, it gives CASSLRGYGNTIYF. Together with reference TRBV11-2 and TRBJ1-3, the CDR3 gives the full variable domain: EAGVAQSPRYKIIEKRQSVAFWCNPISGHATLYWYQQILGQGPKLLIQFQNNGVVDDSQLPKDRFSAERLKGVDSTLKIQPAKLEDSAVYLCASSLRGYGNTIYFGEGSWLTVV.

Points on this clonotype: An end of the junction differs from the germline gene, which may be a read error. The rearrangement joins TRBV10-3 to TRBJ1-2; 7 nucleotides line up with TRBD1. Germline loops: CDR1 ENHRY, CDR2 SYGVKD. This CDR3 is built from 15 residues. The CDR3 sequence is CATSESGGVDYGYTF. The DNA of the CDR3 is TGTGCCACCAGTGAGTCAGGGGGTGTTGACTATGGCTACACCTTC.

The sample holds a few counts of this clonotype. A clone one base away is much larger, so this may be a read error. The chain joins TRBV24-1 to TRBJ2-1, with D possibly matching TRBD2 (6 bases). From germline, CDR1 is KGHDR and CDR2 SFDVKD. CDR3 size: 13 residues. CDR3 coding DNA: TGTGCCGCCAGTGCCAAACCGGGGGATGAGCAGTTCTTC. It codes for CAASAKPGDEQFF.